This T cell receptor beta chain was recorded in a study of cytomegalovirus exposure and HLA in healthy donors. PCR involved 60 Vbeta and 13 Jbeta primers. Profiled with immunoSEQ multiplex PCR; TCRdb holds only in-frame clones, not every one. The sample has 200,000 to 300,000 clones, roughly 81% seen once. CDR1 is MNHEY, CDR2 SVGAGI, per germline. The CDR3 sequence is 12 residues long. Notes on the study in general: In vitro confirmation showed three CMV-associated chains to be CMV antigen specific.

Worth noting for this clone: Its matching antigen is unknown.

Source material: PBMCs. This chain uses TRBV6-5 with TRBJ2-5, with unresolved D. The end of the DNA fits TRBJ2-7 better, so the J call may be wrong. The sequence was collected from a girl aged 2 to 9 in good health and CMV-seronegative. The chain's CDR3 is CASSYLGVEQYF. The CDR3 DNA is TGTGCCAGCAGTTATTTGGGCGTCGAGCAGTACTTC.